What follows is one T cell receptor (beta chain) and its context. Its antigen is unknown. These data are taken from a study of beta chain features in type 1 diabetes. Overall study findings and caveats: Naive, central memory and Treg TCRB repertoires appeared more alike in patients than in healthy donors.

CDR3 length: 16 residues. The germline V gene encodes CDR1 SGDLS and CDR2 YYNGEE. V lost 4 bases to trimming and J lost 1 base, with 17 bases between them. Of the isolated RNA, all was reverse transcribed, and so the sequenced material was expressed TCRB transcripts. The repertoire was sequenced with immunoSEQ multiplex PCR; TCRdb's copy has only in-frame clones and lacks some. The sample includes just over 600,000 clones, roughly 15% seen only once; the top ten take around 0.095%. The receptor's source is a young man in good health. The V gene is TRBV9, the J gene TRBJ1-1; perhaps TRBD1 as D (5 bases). Sequenced: naive CD4+ T cells from blood. The CDR3 is CASSPLPTGRNTEAFF. The CDR3 nucleotides read TGTGCCAGCAGCCCCCTTCCCACAGGTAGGAACACTGAAGCTTTCTTT.